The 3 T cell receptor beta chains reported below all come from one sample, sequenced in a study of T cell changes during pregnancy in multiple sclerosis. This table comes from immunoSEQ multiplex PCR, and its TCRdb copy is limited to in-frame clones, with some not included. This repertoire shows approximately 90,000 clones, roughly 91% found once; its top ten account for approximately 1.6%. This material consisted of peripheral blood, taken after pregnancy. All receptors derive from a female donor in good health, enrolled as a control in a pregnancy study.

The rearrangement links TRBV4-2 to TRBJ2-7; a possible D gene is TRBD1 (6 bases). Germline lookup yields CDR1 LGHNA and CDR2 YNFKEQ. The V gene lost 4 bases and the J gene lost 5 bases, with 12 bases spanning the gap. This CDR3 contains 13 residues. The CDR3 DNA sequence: TGTGCCAGCAGCCCCCGGAACAGGGACGAGCAGTACTTC. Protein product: CASSPRNRDEQYF.

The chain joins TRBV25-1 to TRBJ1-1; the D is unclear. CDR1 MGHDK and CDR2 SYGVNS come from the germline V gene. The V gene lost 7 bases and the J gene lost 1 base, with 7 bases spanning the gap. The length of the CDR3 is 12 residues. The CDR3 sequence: CASTAGNTEAFF. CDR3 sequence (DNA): TGTGCCAGCACGGCAGGGAACACTGAAGCTTTCTTT.

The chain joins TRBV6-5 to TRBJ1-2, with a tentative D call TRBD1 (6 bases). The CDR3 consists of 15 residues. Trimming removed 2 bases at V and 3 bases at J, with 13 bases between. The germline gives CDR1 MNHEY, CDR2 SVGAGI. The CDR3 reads CASSYGGGGDYGYTF. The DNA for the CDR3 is TGTGCCAGCAGTTACGGGGGAGGGGGAGACTATGGCTACACCTTC.